The 5 T cell receptor beta chains below were found in one sample sequenced in a study of blood T cells in healthy people across ages. A second roughly 7 to 12 cycle PCR used barcoded and J-beta primers. Each CDR3 protein is one row after TCRdb ran MiXCR on the 5' RACE reads. The sample includes about 1.5 million distinct CDR3 sequences, roughly 43% of them seen just once. The specimen sequenced was blood. All receptors come from a woman younger than 30 in good health.

The rearrangement uses TRBV2 and TRBJ2-5, with D uncertain. Germline assignment: CDR1 SNHLY and CDR2 FYNNEI. The CDR3 totals 12 residues. CDR3 nucleotide sequence: TGTGCTCGCGGACGGCCCCAAGAGACCCAGTACTTC. Its protein product is CARGRPQETQYF.

Many counts were recorded for this clonotype. This chain joins TRBV29-1 and TRBJ2-1; D call uncertain. This CDR3 is built from 11 residues. V lost 4 bases to trimming and J lost 7 bases, with 8 bases between them. Germline V gene lookup returns CDR1 SQVTM and CDR2 ANQGSEA. The CDR3 DNA is TGCAGCGTTGGCCAAACTAATGAGCAGTTCTTC. Translated, it gives CSVGQTNEQFF.

This sequence joins TRBV28 and TRBJ1-2; 7 bases line up with TRBD1. This CDR3 is 14 amino acids long. Germline V lookup: CDR1 MDHEN, CDR2 SYDVKM. The trim removed 3 bases at V and 6 bases at J, leaving 7 bases unmatched. Written as DNA, the CDR3 is TGTGCCAGCAGTTTCAGGGGGATCGGGAATGGCTACACCTTC. It codes for CASSFRGIGNGYTF.

This clonotype occurred once. The V and J genes are TRBV6-2 or TRBV6-3 and TRBJ2-1, with D possibly called TRBD1 or TRBD2 (5 bases each). Trimming removed 2 bases at V and 4 bases at J, with 12 bases between. The germline gives CDR1 MNHEY, CDR2 SVGEGT. The CDR3 is made up of 15 amino acids. In DNA form, the CDR3 reads TGTGCCAGCAGTTACGGAATGGGACGGTACAATGAGCAGTTCTTC. Translating it yields CASSYGMGRYNEQFF.

This sequence joins TRBV14 and TRBJ2-1; D unresolved. Germline V lookup: CDR1 SGHDN, CDR2 FVKESK. V was shortened by 2 bases and J by 10 bases, with 6 bases between the two germline ends. The CDR3 contains 11 residues. The DNA for the CDR3 is TGTGCCAGCAGCCAATCGGTGGAGCAGTTCTTC. It yields the protein CASSQSVEQFF.